A selection of T cell receptor beta chains follows, all from one sample in a study of neurological immune-mediated disorders. TCRdb re-derived calls from the 5' RACE reads in MiXCR, one entry per CDR3 protein. The sample contains under 80,000 distinct CDR3 sequences, 14% of which appear only once. The specimen was PBMCs. Receptor source: a woman in her forties or fifties in good health. Both conserved end residues are part of each CDR3. D genes are given only for firm matches. Some rows mark clone size as missing; the rest say once, few, many or name a class of expanded clone.

j_gene,d_gene,v_gene,abundance,CDR3aa,CDR3nt
TRBJ2-3,TRBD2,TRBV5-1,.,CASSQMASGGADTQYF,TGCGCCAGCAGCCAGATGGCTAGCGGGGGGGCAGATACGCAGTATTTT
TRBJ1-5,TRBD1,TRBV12-3/TRBV12-4,.,CVSTRTGVVGAQHF,TGTGTCAGCACCAGGACAGGGGTGGTGGGAGCCCAGCATTTT
TRBJ2-1,TRBD2,TRBV20-1,many,CSARTVRGRTSGIGNEQFF,TGCAGTGCTAGAACCGTACGTGGCCGGACTAGCGGGATAGGGAATGAGCAGTTCTTC
TRBJ2-3,.,TRBV18,many,CASSIQGPGDTQYF,TGTGCCAGCTCAATACAGGGTCCTGGAGATACGCAGTATTTT
TRBJ2-3,.,TRBV5-6,many,CASSLVGGGLTDTQYF,TGTGCCAGCAGCTTGGTGGGGGGGGGCCTCACAGATACGCAGTATTTT
TRBJ1-6,.,TRBV5-1,many,CASSPESSYNSPLHF,TGCGCCAGCAGCCCGGAGAGCTCCTATAATTCACCCCTCCACTTT
TRBJ2-5,.,TRBV20-1,many,CSTGLRETQYF,TGCAGTACAGGTCTTCGAGAGACCCAGTACTTC
TRBJ1-1,.,TRBV5-1,many,CASSPVPWQGAEAFF,TGCGCCAGCAGCCCGGTGCCCTGGCAAGGCGCTGAAGCTTTCTTT
TRBJ2-5,.,TRBV5-5,many,CASSLEREETQYF,TGTGCCAGCAGCTTGGAGAGGGAAGAGACCCAGTACTTC
TRBJ2-7,TRBD2,TRBV2,many,CASWRAGELHEQYF,TGTGCCAGCTGGAGAGCGGGAGAGCTTCACGAGCAGTACTTC
TRBJ2-2,TRBD2,TRBV7-2,many,CASSMLAGDYTGELFF,TGTGCCAGCAGCATGCTAGCGGGAGATTACACCGGGGAGCTGTTTTTT
TRBJ1-6,.,TRBV28,many,CASSLRQYDSPLHF,TGTGCCAGCAGTTTAAGGCAATACGATTCACCCCTCCACTTT
TRBJ2-7,TRBD2,TRBV7-9,.,CASSFPSGTSLVEQYF,TGTGCCAGCAGCTTTCCCTCCGGGACTAGTTTGGTCGAGCAGTACTTC
TRBJ1-4,TRBD1,TRBV4-1,many,CASSSQQGAVYEKLFF,TGCGCCAGCAGCAGCCAACAGGGGGCGGTTTATGAAAAACTGTTTTTT
TRBJ2-7,TRBD2,TRBV28,many,CASRGGGRGYEQYF,TGTGCCAGCCGTGGTGGCGGGAGGGGGTACGAGCAGTACTTC
TRBJ2-5,TRBD2,TRBV28,many,CASSPPEGLARETQYF,TGTGCCAGCAGTCCACCCGAGGGACTAGCTAGAGAGACCCAGTACTTC
TRBJ2-3,.,TRBV5-1,many,CASSYDGADTQYF,TGCGCCAGCAGCTATGACGGGGCAGATACGCAGTATTTT
TRBJ2-7,.,TRBV14,.,CASSRPGTSYEQYF,TGTGCCAGCAGCCGCCCCGGGACTTCGTACGAGCAGTACTTC
TRBJ2-3,.,TRBV5-1,many,CASLSGDPYTDTQYF,TGCGCCAGCCTCTCGGGGGATCCCTACACAGATACGCAGTATTTT
TRBJ2-1,TRBD2,TRBV20-1,.,CSARVVAGESYNEQFF,TGCAGTGCTAGAGTGGTAGCGGGAGAGTCCTACAATGAGCAGTTCTTC
TRBJ1-1,.,TRBV7-8,.,CASSPTSGTEAFF,TGTGCCAGCAGCCCCACATCTGGGACTGAAGCTTTCTTT
TRBJ2-1,TRBD1,TRBV2,many,CASKGASYNEQFF,TGTGCCAGCAAGGGGGCCTCCTACAATGAGCAGTTCTTC
TRBJ2-3,.,TRBV7-6,many,CASSLGRTRTDTQYF,TGTGCCAGCAGCTTAGGACGGACCCGGACGGATACGCAGTATTTT
TRBJ2-7,.,TRBV7-6,few,CASSPDFSGRPLEQYF,TGTGCCAGCAGCCCAGATTTCAGCGGAAGACCTCTCGAGCAGTACTTC
TRBJ2-2,.,TRBV20-1,many,CSARGAGTNTGELFF,TGCAGTGCTAGAGGGGCGGGAACCAACACCGGGGAGCTGTTTTTT
TRBJ2-6,.,TRBV20-1,many,CSARDRQTAGANVLTF,TGCAGTGCTAGAGACAGACAAACGGCCGGGGCCAACGTCCTGACTTTC
TRBJ1-6,.,TRBV5-1,many,CASSLGSEAALNSPLHF,TGCGCCAGCAGCTTGGGGTCCGAGGCGGCCCTTAATTCACCCCTCCACTTT
TRBJ2-2,.,TRBV5-1,many,CASSFVAGDRTGELFF,TGCGCCAGCAGCTTTGTGGCAGGGGATCGAACCGGGGAGCTGTTTTTT
TRBJ1-2,TRBD1,TRBV6-5,many,CASRTPGQTNYGYTF,TGTGCCAGCAGAACACCGGGACAGACTAACTATGGCTACACCTTC
TRBJ2-5,.,TRBV20-1,many,CSARAPGVETQYF,TGCAGTGCTAGAGCGCCAGGGGTTGAGACCCAGTACTTC
TRBJ2-3,.,TRBV5-1,many,CASSLADGVIVGTDTQYF,TGCGCCAGCAGCTTGGCTGACGGCGTTATTGTTGGCACAGATACGCAGTATTTT